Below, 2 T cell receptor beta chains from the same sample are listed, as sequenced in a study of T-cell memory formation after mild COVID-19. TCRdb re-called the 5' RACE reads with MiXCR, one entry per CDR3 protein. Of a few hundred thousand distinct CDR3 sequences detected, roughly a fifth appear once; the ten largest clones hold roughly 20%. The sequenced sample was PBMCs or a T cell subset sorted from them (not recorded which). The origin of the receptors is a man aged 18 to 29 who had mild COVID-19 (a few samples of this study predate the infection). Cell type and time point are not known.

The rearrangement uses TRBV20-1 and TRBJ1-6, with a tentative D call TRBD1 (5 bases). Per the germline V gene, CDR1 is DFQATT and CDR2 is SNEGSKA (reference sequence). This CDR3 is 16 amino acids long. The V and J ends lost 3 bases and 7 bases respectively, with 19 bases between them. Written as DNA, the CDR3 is TGCAGTGCTAGGGGAGATATTGGGGGAGGGAATTCACCCCTCCACTTT. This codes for CSARGDIGGGNSPLHF.

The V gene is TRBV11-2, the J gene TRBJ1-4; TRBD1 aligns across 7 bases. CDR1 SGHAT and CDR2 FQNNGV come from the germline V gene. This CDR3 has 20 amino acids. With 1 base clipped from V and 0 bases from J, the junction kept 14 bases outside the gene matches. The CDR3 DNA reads TGTGCCAGCAGCTTAGTCAGGTCGGGACAGCCTGAAGCAACTAATGAAAAACTGTTTTTT. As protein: CASSLVRSGQPEATNEKLFF.